Listed below are T cell receptor beta chains from one sample, sequenced in a study of shared clonotypes between healthy human individuals. The repertoire was sequenced with immunoSEQ multiplex PCR; TCRdb's copy has only in-frame clones and lacks some. The sample carries a few million clones, approximately 96% recorded once. Sequences were obtained from naive CD4+ T cells sorted from blood. These receptors were obtained from a man aged 18-30 years in good health. Each CDR3 is given without its conserved first and last residue.

V: TRBV30
CDR3: AWARTGTEPQH

V: TRBV18
CDR3: ASSPGVNEKLF

V: TRBV6-6
CDR3: ASKRGGSSYEQY

V: TRBV18
CDR3: ASSPPITSREQY

V: TRBV6-4
CDR3: ASSDSWNTGELF

V: TRBV5-1
CDR3: ASSSSGSGVGDTQY

V: TRBV18
CDR3: ASSPPGREEKLF

V: TRBV28
CDR3: ASSHSSSGHYEQY

V: TRBV5-1
CDR3: ASSSDFRGYT

V: TRBV27
CDR3: ASSWAFPNTGELF

V: TRBV4-3
CDR3: ASSRGTSGQETQY

V: TRBV6-5
CDR3: ASTGGTYNSPLH

V: TRBV5-5
CDR3: ASSLVGDSYNEQF

V: TRBV29-1
CDR3: SVVQVGNTEAF

V: TRBV5-1
CDR3: ASSLQGGVWSYEQY

V: TRBV21-1
CDR3: ASSNGTGRYEQY

V: TRBV23-1
CDR3: ASSRSSGRRGETQY

V: TRBV5-4
CDR3: ASSLANTGTGKAF

V: TRBV4-3
CDR3: ASSQAPGHRVYGYT

V: TRBV28
CDR3: ASSFPPGTGGSGYT

V: TRBV6-1
CDR3: ASTRAGGDTEAF

V: TRBV9
CDR3: ASGTGSNQPQH

V: TRBV27
CDR3: ASSPIGSKYNQPQH

V: TRBV7-2
CDR3: ASSNSGNSYEQY

V: TRBV7-8
CDR3: ASSTDHAGWGGYT

V: TRBV4-3
CDR3: ASSQAGLGNEQF

V: TRBV5-1
CDR3: ASSPSSSGGADTQY

V: TRBV10-3
CDR3: AITGGVSYGYT